This TCR beta chain came from a study of graft-versus-host responses after intestinal transplantation. Background on the study: Tacrolimus plus steroids were given to all recipients for approximately 3 years, preceded by anti-thymocyte globulin induction. Findings and limits, study-wide: Recipient marrow harbored GvH clones, some of which surfaced first in ileum or blood. Graft-versus-host to host-versus-graft clonal ratios in allografts were high in patients with graft-donor T cell macrochimerism.

This clone was picked up one time. Its antigen remains unknown. Generated by immunoSEQ multiplex PCR, the TCRdb table keeps only in-frame clones and is missing some. The sample includes 25,000 to 35,000 clones, 90% to 95% of them seen just once. CDR1 MDHEN and CDR2 SYDVKM come from the germline V gene. V was trimmed by 3 bases and J by 6 bases, leaving 6 bases between them. There are 11 residues in the CDR3. The sample was PBMCs, taken about 65 days after intestinal transplant. The origin of this receptor is a human patient who received an intestinal transplant, so some T cells may come from the graft donor. The chain couples TRBV28 to TRBJ2-7; no reliable D call. As DNA, the CDR3 is TGTGCCAGCAGTTTCGGGCCCGAGCAGTACTTC. Its translation: CASSFGPEQYF.